Sequencing of this TCR beta chain was carried out in a study of long-term antiretroviral therapy in people with HIV. Whole-study results and caveats: The study collected no data on ART adherence, viral resistance or therapy changes.

An immunoSEQ assay, version v3.0, was performed at survey level. A target of roughly 40,000-50,000 T-cell genomes per sample was set for sequencing. Assay used: immunoSEQ multiplex PCR; TCRdb lists only in-frame clones, some missing. The sample includes over 15,000 clones, over 75% of them seen just once. Details on this clone: Its antigen remains unidentified.

The material sequenced was unsorted PBMCs, taken 4.2 years after starting antiretroviral therapy. The receptor's source is a man between 50 and 59 years old with HIV.

The CDR3 loop is CASIGLLAYEQYF. In DNA form, the CDR3 reads TGTGCCAGCATTGGACTTTTAGCCTACGAGCAGTACTTC. This chain connects TRBV2 to TRBJ2-7; tentative D call: TRBD2 (5 bases). Germline V CDR1 and CDR2: SNHLY, FYNNEI. The V end lost 7 bases, the J end lost 2 bases, and 12 bases lay between the germline ends. The CDR3 extends over 13 amino acids. Together with reference TRBV2 and TRBJ2-7, the CDR3 gives the full variable domain: EPEVTQTPSHQVTQMGQEVILRCVPISNHLYFYWYRQILGQKVEFLVSFYNNEISEKSEIFDDQFSVERPDGSNFTLKIRSTKLEDSAMYFCASIGLLAYEQYFGPGTRLTVT.